The present T cell receptor beta chain was sequenced within a study of T cell responses to AZD1222 COVID-19 vaccine. Profiled with immunoSEQ multiplex PCR; TCRdb holds only in-frame clones, not every one. The table records roughly 180,000 clones, more than 85% of them present only once. V lost 2 bases and J lost 4, with 18 bases in between. Germline values: CDR1 KGHSH, CDR2 LQKENI. The CDR3 extends over 17 amino acids. This chain uses TRBV18 with TRBJ2-1; perhaps TRBD1 as D (5 bases). Sequences were derived from peripheral blood, sampled 28 days after the second AZD1222 dose. The receptor was derived from an adult who received the AZD1222 COVID-19 vaccine. DNA for the CDR3: TGTGCCAGCTCACCAGCGATTAGTGGGGCGGTATACAATGAGCAGTTCTTC. Translation gives CASSPAISGAVYNEQFF.